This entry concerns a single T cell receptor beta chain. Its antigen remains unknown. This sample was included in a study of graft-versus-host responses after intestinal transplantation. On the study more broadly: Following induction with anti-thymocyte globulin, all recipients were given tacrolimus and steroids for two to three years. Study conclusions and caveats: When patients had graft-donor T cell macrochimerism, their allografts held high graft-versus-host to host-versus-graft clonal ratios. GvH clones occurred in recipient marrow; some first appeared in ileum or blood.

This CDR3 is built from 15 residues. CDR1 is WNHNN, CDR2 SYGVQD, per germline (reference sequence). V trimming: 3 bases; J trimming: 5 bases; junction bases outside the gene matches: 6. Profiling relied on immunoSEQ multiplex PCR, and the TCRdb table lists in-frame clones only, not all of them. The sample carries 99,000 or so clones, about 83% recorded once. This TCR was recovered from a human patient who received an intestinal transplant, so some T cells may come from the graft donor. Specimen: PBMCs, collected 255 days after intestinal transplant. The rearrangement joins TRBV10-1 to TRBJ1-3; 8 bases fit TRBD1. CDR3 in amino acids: CASSDSGQGRNTIYF. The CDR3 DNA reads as TGCGCCAGCAGTGATTCCGGACAGGGAAGAAACACCATATATTTT.